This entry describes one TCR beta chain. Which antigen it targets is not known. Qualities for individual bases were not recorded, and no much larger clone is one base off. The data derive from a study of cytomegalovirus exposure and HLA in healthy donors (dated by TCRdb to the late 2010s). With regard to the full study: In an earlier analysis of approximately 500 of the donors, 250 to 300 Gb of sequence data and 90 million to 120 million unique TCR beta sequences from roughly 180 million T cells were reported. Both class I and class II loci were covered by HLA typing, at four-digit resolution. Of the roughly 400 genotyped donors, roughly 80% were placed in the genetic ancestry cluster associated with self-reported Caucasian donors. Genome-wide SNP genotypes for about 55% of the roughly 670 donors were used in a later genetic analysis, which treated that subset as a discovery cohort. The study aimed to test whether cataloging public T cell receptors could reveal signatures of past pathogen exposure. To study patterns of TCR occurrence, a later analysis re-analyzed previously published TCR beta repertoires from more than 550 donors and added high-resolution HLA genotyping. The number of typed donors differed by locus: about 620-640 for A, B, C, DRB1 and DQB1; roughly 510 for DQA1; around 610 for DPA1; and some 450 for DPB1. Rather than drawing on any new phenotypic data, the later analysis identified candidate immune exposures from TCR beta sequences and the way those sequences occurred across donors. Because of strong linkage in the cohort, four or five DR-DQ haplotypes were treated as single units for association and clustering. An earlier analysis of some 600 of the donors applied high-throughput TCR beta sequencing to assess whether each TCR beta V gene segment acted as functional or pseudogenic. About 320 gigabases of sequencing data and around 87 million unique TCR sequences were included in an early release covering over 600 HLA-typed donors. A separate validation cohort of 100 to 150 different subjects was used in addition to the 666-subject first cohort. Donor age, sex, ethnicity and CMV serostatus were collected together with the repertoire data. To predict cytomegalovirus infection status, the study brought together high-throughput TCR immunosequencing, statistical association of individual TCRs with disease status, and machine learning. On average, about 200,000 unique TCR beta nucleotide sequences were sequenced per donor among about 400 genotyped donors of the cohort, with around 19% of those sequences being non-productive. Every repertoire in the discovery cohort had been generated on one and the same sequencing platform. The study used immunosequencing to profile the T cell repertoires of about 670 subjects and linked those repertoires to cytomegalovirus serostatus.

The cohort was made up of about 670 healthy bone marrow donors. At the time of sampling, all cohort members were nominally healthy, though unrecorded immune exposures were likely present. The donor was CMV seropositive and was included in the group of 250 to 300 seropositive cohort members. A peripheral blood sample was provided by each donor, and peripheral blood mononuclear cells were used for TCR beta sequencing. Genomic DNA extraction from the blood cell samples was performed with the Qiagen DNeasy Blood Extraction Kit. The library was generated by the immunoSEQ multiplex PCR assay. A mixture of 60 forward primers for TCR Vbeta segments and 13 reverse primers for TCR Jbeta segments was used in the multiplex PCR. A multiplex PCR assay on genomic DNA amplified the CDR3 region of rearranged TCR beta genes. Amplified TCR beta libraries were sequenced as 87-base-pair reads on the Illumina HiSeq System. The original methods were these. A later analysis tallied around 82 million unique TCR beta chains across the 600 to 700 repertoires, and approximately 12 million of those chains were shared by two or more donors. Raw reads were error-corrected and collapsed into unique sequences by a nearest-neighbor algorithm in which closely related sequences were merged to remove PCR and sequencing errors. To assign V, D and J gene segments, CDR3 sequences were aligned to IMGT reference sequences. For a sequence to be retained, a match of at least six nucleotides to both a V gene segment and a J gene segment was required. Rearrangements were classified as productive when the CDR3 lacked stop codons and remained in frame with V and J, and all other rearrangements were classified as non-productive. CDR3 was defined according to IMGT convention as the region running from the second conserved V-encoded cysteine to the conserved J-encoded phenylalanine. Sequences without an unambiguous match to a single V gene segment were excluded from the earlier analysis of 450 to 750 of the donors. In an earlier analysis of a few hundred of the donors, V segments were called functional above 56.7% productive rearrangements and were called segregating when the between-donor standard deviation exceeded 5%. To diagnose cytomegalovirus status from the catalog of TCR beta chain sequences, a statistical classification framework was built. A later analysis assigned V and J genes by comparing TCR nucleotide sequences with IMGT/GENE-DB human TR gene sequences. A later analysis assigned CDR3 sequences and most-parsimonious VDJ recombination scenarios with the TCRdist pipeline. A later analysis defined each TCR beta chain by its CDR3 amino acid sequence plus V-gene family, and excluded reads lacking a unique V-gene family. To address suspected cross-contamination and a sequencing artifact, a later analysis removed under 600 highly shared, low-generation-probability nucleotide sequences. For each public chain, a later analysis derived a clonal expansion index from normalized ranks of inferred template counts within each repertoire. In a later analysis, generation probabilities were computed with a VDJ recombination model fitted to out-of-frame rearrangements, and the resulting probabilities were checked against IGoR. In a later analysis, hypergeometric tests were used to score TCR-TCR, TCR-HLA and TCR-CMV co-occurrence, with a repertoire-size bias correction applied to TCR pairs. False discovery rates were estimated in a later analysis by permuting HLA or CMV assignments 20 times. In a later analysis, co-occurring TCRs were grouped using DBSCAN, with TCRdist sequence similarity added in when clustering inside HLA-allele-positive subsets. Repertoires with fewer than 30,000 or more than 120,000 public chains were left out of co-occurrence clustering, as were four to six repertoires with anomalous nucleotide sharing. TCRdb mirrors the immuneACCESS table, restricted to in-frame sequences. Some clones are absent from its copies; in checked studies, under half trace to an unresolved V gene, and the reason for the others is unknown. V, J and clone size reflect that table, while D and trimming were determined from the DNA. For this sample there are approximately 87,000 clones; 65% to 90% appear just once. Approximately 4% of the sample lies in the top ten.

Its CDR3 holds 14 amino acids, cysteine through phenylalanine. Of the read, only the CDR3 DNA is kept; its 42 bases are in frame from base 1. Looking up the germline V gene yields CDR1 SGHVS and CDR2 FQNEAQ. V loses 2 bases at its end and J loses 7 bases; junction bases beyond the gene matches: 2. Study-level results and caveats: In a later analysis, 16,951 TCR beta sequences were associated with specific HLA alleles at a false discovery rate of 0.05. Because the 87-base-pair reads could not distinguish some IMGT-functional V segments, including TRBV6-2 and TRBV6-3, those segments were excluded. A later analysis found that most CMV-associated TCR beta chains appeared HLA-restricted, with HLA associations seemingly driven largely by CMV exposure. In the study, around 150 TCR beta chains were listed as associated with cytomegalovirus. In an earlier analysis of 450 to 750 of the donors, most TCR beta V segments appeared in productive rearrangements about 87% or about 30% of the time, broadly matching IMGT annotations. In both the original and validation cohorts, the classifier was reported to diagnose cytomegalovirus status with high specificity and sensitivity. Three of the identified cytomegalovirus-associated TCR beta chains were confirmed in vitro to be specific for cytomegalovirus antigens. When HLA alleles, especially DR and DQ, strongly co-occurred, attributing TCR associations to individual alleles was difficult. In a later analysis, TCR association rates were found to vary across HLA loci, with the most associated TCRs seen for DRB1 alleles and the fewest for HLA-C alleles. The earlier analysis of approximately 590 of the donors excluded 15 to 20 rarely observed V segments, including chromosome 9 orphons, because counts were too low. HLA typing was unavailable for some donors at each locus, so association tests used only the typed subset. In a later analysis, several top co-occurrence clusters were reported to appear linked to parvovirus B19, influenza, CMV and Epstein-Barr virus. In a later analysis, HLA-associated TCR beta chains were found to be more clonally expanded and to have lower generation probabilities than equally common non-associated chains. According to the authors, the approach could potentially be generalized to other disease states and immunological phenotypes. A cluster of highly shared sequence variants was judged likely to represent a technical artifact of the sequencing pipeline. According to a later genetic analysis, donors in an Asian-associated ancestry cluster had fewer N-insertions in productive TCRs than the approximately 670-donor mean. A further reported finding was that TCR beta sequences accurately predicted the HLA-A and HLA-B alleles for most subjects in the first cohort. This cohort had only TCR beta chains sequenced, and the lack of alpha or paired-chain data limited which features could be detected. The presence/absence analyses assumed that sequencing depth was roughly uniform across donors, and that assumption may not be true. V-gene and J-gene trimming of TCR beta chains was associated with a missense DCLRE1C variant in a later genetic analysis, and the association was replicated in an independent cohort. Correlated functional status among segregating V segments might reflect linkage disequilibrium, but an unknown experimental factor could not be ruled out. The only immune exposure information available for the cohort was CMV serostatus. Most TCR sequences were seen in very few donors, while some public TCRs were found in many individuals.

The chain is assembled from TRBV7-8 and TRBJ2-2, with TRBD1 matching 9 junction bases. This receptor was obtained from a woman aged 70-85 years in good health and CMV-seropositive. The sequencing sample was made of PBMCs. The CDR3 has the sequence CASSLRQGDGELFF. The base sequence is TGTGCCAGCAGCTTACGACAGGGGGACGGGGAGCTGTTTTTT. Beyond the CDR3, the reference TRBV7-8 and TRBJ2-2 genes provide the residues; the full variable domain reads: GAGVSQSPRYKVAKRGQDVALRCDPISGHVSLFWYQQALGQGPEFLTYFQNEAQLDKSGLPSDRFFAERPEGSVSTLKIQRTQQEDSAVYLCASSLRQGDGELFFGEGSRLTVL.